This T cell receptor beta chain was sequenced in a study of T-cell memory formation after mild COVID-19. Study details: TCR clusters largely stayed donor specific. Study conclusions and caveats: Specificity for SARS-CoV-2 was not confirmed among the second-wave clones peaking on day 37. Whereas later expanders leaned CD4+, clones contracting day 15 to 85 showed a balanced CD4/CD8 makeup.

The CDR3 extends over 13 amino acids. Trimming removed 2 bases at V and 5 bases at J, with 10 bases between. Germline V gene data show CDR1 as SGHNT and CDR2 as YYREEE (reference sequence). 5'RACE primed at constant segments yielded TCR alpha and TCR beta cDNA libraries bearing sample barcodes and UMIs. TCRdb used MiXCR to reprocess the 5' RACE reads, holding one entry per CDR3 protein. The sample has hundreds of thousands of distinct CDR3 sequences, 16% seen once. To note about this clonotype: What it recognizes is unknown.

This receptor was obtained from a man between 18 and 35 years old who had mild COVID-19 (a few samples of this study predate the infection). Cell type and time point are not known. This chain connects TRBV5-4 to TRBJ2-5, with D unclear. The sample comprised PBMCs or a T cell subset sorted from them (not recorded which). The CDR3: CASSFSAWETQYF. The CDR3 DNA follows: TGTGCCAGCAGCTTCTCGGCGTGGGAGACCCAGTACTTC.